This T cell receptor beta chain derives from a study of blood T cell repertoires in COVID-19 (dated by TCRdb to the early 2020s). Regarding the research as a whole: Samples covering the acute and convalescent phases of COVID-19 were provided by collaborators in the United States, Italy and Spain. The prospective study material was composed of cDNA or gDNA derived from T cells, B-cell-depleted T cells, or PBMCs. Deeply sampled blood TCRbeta repertoires from subjects exposed to, actively infected with, or recovered from COVID-19 were included in the dataset. The repertoires were released in a freely available public database meant as a resource for research on the immune response to SARS-CoV-2. Samples were obtained from the ongoing ImmuneRACE study (first 160 participants) and from some 1,200 subjects provided by 6 global collaborators. The sample metadata nearly always contained a de-identified subject ID, COVID-19 status, age in years and sex. Where available, HLA class I and class II types were taken from metadata supplied by the sample provider and were not determined by assay-based typing. Results the study describes overall, beyond this receptor: The amount of clinical and demographic metadata varied by source and participant and was provided uncurated.

Between the V and J ends, shortened by 8 bases and 0 bases respectively, the junction contains 14 bases. The CDR3 spans 14 residues, from the cysteine through the phenylalanine. Only CDR3 DNA remains: 42 bases, in frame from the first base. CDR1 and CDR2 (SEHNR, FQNEAQ) derive from the germline V gene (reference sequence). Turning to this clone: This receptor's antigen is unknown. No base-level quality is on record; no much larger clone is a single base apart.

The immunoSEQ Assay, a bias-controlled multiplex PCR, was used to amplify TCRbeta CDR3 regions from genomic DNA. On the authors' methods: The number of nucleated cells in each sample was estimated by amplification of reference gene primers within the assay. To quantify the absolute abundance of each unique TCRbeta CDR3 rearrangement, sequence reads were collapsed and filtered. For each sample, productive Simpson clonality was calculated as the square root of Simpson's diversity index across productive rearrangements. What TCRdb holds here is the immuneACCESS table cut down to in-frame rearrangements. Part of the clones is not present; checked against another copy, under half of the missing clones reflect an unresolved V gene, and the others are unexplained. That table supplies the V and J calls and clone size; D and trimming were determined from the DNA. Within this sample are about 430,000 clones, with about 87% of them counted one time only. The ten largest make up 0.75% to 0.85% of the sample.

In Seattle, one collaborating source enrolled patients while the infection was active and tracked those patients longitudinally over the course of disease. The collaborating institutions used their own protocols to collect whole blood in K2EDTA tubes. For TCRbeta analysis, collaborators shipped samples in one of three forms: frozen whole blood, isolated PBMCs, or DNA extracted from either of those sample types. The source material was peripheral blood. The TCR originated in a young man with COVID-19, enrolled during active disease. The rearrangement combines TRBV7-9 with TRBJ2-7; the D region possibly corresponds to TRBD1 (6 bases align). The nucleotides are TGTGCCAGCGTAAGACAGGCAAACTCCTACGAGCAGTACTTC. It translates as CASVRQANSYEQYF. Where the CDR3 stops, the reference TRBV7-9 and TRBJ2-7 genes take over; the full variable domain is DTGVSQNPRHKITKRGQNVTFRCDPISEHNRLYWYRQTLGQGPEFLTYFQNEAQLEKSRLLSDRFSAERPKGSFSTLEIQRTEQGDSAMYLCASVRQANSYEQYFGPGTRLTVT.